This entry is about one TCR beta chain. This sample was included in a study of T cell responses to AZD1222 COVID-19 vaccine. Data came from immunoSEQ multiplex PCR; TCRdb stores just in-frame clones and leaves some out. The sample has tens of thousands of clones, 90% to 95% seen once. This TCR was sampled from an adult who received the AZD1222 COVID-19 vaccine. The sequencing used peripheral blood, collected 28 days after the second AZD1222 dose.

The CDR3 loop is CASSYSLAGGRGGETQYF. In DNA form, the CDR3 reads TGTGCCAGCAGTTACTCCCTAGCGGGGGGGAGAGGAGGAGAGACCCAGTACTTC. The gene calls are TRBV6-2 or TRBV6-3 and TRBJ2-5; 12 bases map to TRBD2. Germline V gives CDR1 MNHEY, CDR2 SVGEGT. The CDR3 contains 18 residues. J was trimmed by 4 bases and V by 0 bases; bases with no gene match: 9.